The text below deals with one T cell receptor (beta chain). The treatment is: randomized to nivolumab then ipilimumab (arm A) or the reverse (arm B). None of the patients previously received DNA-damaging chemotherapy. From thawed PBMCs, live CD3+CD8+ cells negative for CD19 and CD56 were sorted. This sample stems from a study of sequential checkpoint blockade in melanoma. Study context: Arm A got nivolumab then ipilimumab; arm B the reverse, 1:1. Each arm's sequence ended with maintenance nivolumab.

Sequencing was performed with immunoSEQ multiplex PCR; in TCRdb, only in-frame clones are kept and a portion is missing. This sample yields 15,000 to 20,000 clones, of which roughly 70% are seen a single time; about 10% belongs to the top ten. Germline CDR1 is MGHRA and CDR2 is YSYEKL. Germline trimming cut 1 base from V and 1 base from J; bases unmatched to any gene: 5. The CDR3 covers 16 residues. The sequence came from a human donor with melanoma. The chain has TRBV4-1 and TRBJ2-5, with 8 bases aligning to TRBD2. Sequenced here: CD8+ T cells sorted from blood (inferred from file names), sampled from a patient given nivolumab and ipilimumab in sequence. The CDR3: CASSQGAGTSQETQYF. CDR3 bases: TGCGCCAGCAGCCAAGGCGCCGGGACTAGCCAAGAGACCCAGTACTTC.